This is a list of T cell receptor beta chains from one sample in a study of control samples from healthy donors and cancer patients. Clones were sequenced by immunoSEQ multiplex PCR, and TCRdb holds only the in-frame ones, with some missing. The sample shows around 120,000 clones, just over 90% of them seen only once. Sample: blood. The receptors come from a woman aged 18 to 35 in good health. Both conserved end residues are part of each CDR3. D genes are given only for firm matches. Size is stated for part of the rows, as once, few or many counts, or as a class when the clone is expanded.

V gene	clone size	J gene	D gene	CDR3 protein	CDR3 DNA
TRBV28	.	TRBJ2-7	.	CASRVPTGDEQYF	TGTGCCAGCAGGGTACCGACAGGAGACGAGCAGTACTTC
TRBV7-6	once	TRBJ2-2	.	CASSLSGAGELFF	TGTGCCAGCAGCTTGTCGGGGGCCGGGGAGCTGTTTTTT
TRBV7-2	.	TRBJ2-7	TRBD2	CASSLGLGTSGSFHEQYF	TGTGCCAGCAGCTTAGGTTTGGGGACTAGCGGGAGCTTCCACGAGCAGTACTTC
TRBV28	.	TRBJ1-1	.	CASIIGGMRYTEAFF	TGTGCCAGCATCATCGGGGGCATGCGGTACACTGAAGCTTTCTTT
TRBV5-8	.	TRBJ1-6	.	CASSSLGGAYNSPLHF	TGTGCCAGCAGCTCCCTTGGCGGGGCCTATAATTCACCCCTCCACTTT
TRBV10-3	.	TRBJ1-5	TRBD1	CAIRAQGDQPQHF	TGTGCCATCAGGGCCCAGGGGGATCAGCCCCAGCATTTT
TRBV5-1	.	TRBJ1-1	.	CASSLSRDSVNTEAFF	TGCGCCAGCAGCTTGAGTAGGGATTCAGTGAACACTGAAGCTTTCTTT
TRBV27	.	TRBJ2-1	.	CASSLSPRLGSSYNEQFF	TGTGCCAGCAGTTTATCCCCCAGACTAGGAAGTAGTTACAATGAGCAGTTCTTC
TRBV4-1	.	TRBJ2-7	TRBD2	CASSQEGPGGPYEQYF	TGCGCCAGCAGCCAAGAGGGACCGGGAGGGCCCTACGAGCAGTACTTC
TRBV9	.	TRBJ2-7	.	CASSGRKGGYEQYF	TGTGCCAGCAGCGGACGTAAAGGGGGCTACGAGCAGTACTTC
TRBV6-2/TRBV6-3	.	TRBJ2-7	.	CASSSSGQPYEQYF	TGTGCCAGCAGCTCCTCCGGCCAACCCTACGAGCAGTACTTC
TRBV5-1	.	TRBJ2-1	TRBD2	CASTISSSGRGHNEQFF	TGCGCCAGCACTATCTCCAGTAGCGGGAGAGGGCACAATGAGCAGTTCTTC
TRBV20-1	.	TRBJ2-4	.	CSVIAKNIQYF	TGCAGTGTTATAGCCAAAAACATTCAGTACTTC
TRBV18	.	TRBJ1-1	.	CASSLGPDSRHSEAFF	TGTGCCAGCTCACTGGGGCCTGATAGCAGACATAGTGAAGCTTTCTTT
TRBV9	.	TRBJ2-3	TRBD2	CASSVGGAGDTDTQYF	TGTGCCAGCAGCGTAGGAGGAGCGGGGGACACAGATACGCAGTATTTT
TRBV10-3	few	TRBJ2-3	.	CAISESSNPTDTQYF	TGTGCCATCAGTGAGAGTTCTAATCCCACAGATACGCAGTATTTT
TRBV7-9	few	TRBJ2-7	TRBD1	CASSSVVGTGLYEQYF	TGTGCCAGCAGCTCCGTCGTCGGGACAGGACTTTACGAGCAGTACTTC
TRBV7-2	.	TRBJ2-7	.	CASSLGRAYEQYF	TGTGCCAGCAGCTTAGGTCGAGCCTACGAGCAGTACTTC
TRBV27	.	TRBJ1-4	.	CASSFPQIATNEKLFF	TGTGCCAGCAGTTTCCCCCAAATTGCAACTAATGAAAAACTGTTTTTT
TRBV28	.	TRBJ1-4	.	CASRLSGSEKLFF	TGTGCCAGCAGGCTATCGGGGAGTGAAAAACTGTTTTTT
TRBV7-8	.	TRBJ2-2	TRBD2	CASSHSGANTGELFF	TGTGCCAGCAGCCATAGCGGGGCGAACACCGGGGAGCTGTTTTTT
TRBV5-4	.	TRBJ2-7	.	CASSLAPGLYEQYF	TGTGCCAGCAGCTTGGCCCCGGGGCTCTACGAGCAGTACTTC
TRBV18	once	TRBJ2-3	.	CASSPRLFSTDTQYF	TGTGCCAGCTCACCAAGGCTTTTTAGCACAGATACGCAGTATTTT
TRBV10-3	.	TRBJ2-5	.	CAISVTGQETQYF	TGTGCCATCAGCGTCACCGGCCAAGAGACCCAGTACTTC
TRBV19	.	TRBJ2-3	TRBD2	CASSFGTTLKSTDTQYF	TGTGCCAGTAGTTTCGGGACTACCCTAAAGTCCACAGATACGCAGTATTTT
TRBV6-1	.	TRBJ1-1	.	CASSDWFGMAFF	TGTGCCAGCAGTGATTGGTTCGGCATGGCTTTCTTT
TRBV19	.	TRBJ1-2	.	CASSIQRGSGYTF	TGTGCCAGTAGTATACAAAGGGGATCTGGCTACACCTTC
TRBV5-1	once	TRBJ2-6	.	CASSLIPQGTHSGANVLTF	TGCGCCAGCAGCTTGATCCCACAGGGAACACACTCTGGGGCCAACGTCCTGACTTTC
TRBV7-3	.	TRBJ2-1	.	CASSSGPTYEQFF	TGTGCCAGCTCCTCCGGACCTACCTATGAGCAGTTCTTC
TRBV6-5	.	TRBJ1-2	TRBD1	CASTADRVGGYTF	TGTGCCAGCACGGCCGACAGGGTCGGGGGCTACACCTTC
TRBV5-6	.	TRBJ1-1	.	CASSLGGQGEAFF	TGTGCCAGCAGCTTGGGAGGCCAGGGTGAAGCTTTCTTT
TRBV7-9	.	TRBJ2-7	TRBD1	CASSFFPGTGAPYEQYF	TGTGCCAGCAGCTTCTTCCCCGGGACAGGGGCTCCCTACGAGCAGTACTTC
TRBV27	.	TRBJ1-1	.	CASSQPSSGNTEAFF	TGTGCCAGCAGTCAACCAAGCTCCGGGAACACTGAAGCTTTCTTT
TRBV21-1	.	TRBJ1-1	.	CASSAGQRDNGTEAFF	TGTGCCAGCAGCGCAGGACAGCGGGACAACGGCACTGAAGCTTTCTTT
TRBV29-1	.	TRBJ1-3	.	CSAGTGSSGNTIYF	TGCAGCGCTGGCACAGGATCCTCTGGAAACACCATATATTTT
TRBV9	few	TRBJ2-3	.	CASSVGDTQYF	TGTGCCAGCAGCGTAGGGGATACGCAGTATTTT